The present entry profiles one T cell receptor beta chain with its context. The germline gives CDR1 LNHDA, CDR2 SQIVND (reference sequence). The CDR3 sequence is 17 residues long. V shed 5 bases and J 2 bases; nucleotides not matched to a gene: 10. Both 60 Vbeta primers and 13 Jbeta primers went into the PCR. TCRdb's table, derived via immunoSEQ multiplex PCR, lists solely in-frame clones and lacks some. The sample has approximately 180,000 clones, approximately 80% seen once. This entry belongs to a study of cytomegalovirus exposure and HLA in healthy donors. This TCR came from a man between 18 and 35 years old in good health and CMV-seronegative. Material for sequencing was PBMCs. The genes are TRBV19 and TRBJ2-1; 9 nucleotides agree with TRBD2. The DNA for the CDR3 is TGTGCCAGTAGTGATCTGGGTAGCGGGAGTCCCTACAATGAGCAGTTCTTC. This translates into CASSDLGSGSPYNEQFF.